Below, 2 T cell receptor beta chains from the same sample are listed, as sequenced in a study of shared clonotypes between healthy human individuals. Libraries were prepared by immunoSEQ multiplex PCR; TCRdb keeps only in-frame clonotypes and omits some of them. The sample consists of roughly 1,600,000 clones, approximately 98.5% of them appearing once. Sequencing was carried out using naive CD4+ T cells sorted from blood. The sample's subset: CD45RA+ positively selected. The receptors shown here come from a man younger than 45 in good health.

This chain uses TRBV7-2 with TRBJ2-5; 10 bases are a match to TRBD2. The CDR3 sequence is 16 residues long. Germline trimming cut 5 bases from V and 2 bases from J; bases unmatched to any gene: 8. Germline V gives CDR1 SGHTA, CDR2 FQGNSA. The CDR3 DNA is TGTGCCAGCAGCCCCCAGCGGGAGGGGTGGCAAGAGACCCAGTACTTC. This codes for CASSPQREGWQETQYF.

The rearrangement joins TRBV6-1 to TRBJ2-1; weak D call: TRBD2 (6 bases). V gave up 0 bases and J gave up 3 bases, with 9 bases separating them. Germline CDR1 is MNHNS and CDR2 is SASEGT. The CDR3 consists of 15 residues. The CDR3 loop reads CASSEAAGVYNEQFF. The CDR3 DNA reads as TGTGCCAGCAGTGAAGCAGCGGGTGTCTACAATGAGCAGTTCTTC.